This T cell receptor (beta chain) comes out of a study of shared clonotypes between healthy human individuals. Study-wide results and limits: Generation probability values for non-shared clonotypes were lower than those for clonotypes shared by all four donors. Naive CD4 clonotypes were shared across a few donors at roughly 5.5%.

With respect to this clone: The antigen is not known.

V lost 6 bases and J lost 3; bases outside the gene matches: 14. The germline CDR1 and CDR2 sequences are SQVTM and ANQGSEA. The CDR3 covers 15 residues. This was a deep-level run. For each subset, genomic DNA was distributed in equal portions over several immunoSEQ plates. TCRdb keeps only in-frame clones here, not all; method: immunoSEQ multiplex PCR. The sample has millions of clones; 95% are singletons. The J gene is TRBJ2-7, the V gene TRBV29-1; TRBD1 agrees at 7 bases. This TCR came from a man between 18 and 35 years old in good health. The sample comprised naive CD4+ T cells sorted from blood. As to subset: CD45RA+ positively selected. The CDR3 spells CSVLKLRGLSYEQYF. CDR3 DNA sequence: TGCAGCGTGCTGAAGCTAAGGGGGCTCAGCTACGAGCAGTACTTC.